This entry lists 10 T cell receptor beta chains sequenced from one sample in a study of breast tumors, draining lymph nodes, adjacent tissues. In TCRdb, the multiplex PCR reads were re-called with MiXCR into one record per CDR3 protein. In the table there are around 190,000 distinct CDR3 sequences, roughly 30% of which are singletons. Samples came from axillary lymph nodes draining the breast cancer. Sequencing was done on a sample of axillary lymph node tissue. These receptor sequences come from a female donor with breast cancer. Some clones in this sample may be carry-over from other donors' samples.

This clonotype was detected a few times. The DNA of the CDR3 is TGTGCCAGCAGCAAACCGGGCAACAGGAATGGCTACACCTTC. Its protein is CASSKPGNRNGYTF. The V call is TRBV3-1, the J call TRBJ1-2, with D possibly TRBD1 on 5 matching bases. CDR3 length: 14 residues. V was clipped by 5 bases and J by 6 bases, with 16 bases between them. Germline CDR1 and CDR2: LGHDT and YNNKEL (reference sequence).

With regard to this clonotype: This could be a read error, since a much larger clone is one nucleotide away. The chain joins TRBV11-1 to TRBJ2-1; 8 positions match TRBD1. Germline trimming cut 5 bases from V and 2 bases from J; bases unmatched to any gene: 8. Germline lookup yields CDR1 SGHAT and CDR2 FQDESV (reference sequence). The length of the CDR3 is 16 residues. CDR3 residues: CASSLNTGGTYNEQFF. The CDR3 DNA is TGTGCCAGCAGCCTCAATACAGGGGGAACCTACAATGAGCAGTTCTTC.

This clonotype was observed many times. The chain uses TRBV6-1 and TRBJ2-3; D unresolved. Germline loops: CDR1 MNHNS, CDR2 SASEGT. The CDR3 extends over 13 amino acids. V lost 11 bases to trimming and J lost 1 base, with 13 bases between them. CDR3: CACAEWGTDTQYF. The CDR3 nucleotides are TGTGCCTGCGCGGAGTGGGGCACAGATACGCAGTATTTT.

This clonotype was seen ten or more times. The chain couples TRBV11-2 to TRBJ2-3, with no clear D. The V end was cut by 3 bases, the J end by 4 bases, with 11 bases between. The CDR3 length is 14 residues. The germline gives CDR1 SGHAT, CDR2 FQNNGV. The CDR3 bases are TGTGCCAGCAGCTTGGAGTACGACCCAGATACGCAGTATTTT. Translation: CASSLEYDPDTQYF. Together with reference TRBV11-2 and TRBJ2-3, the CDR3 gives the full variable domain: EAGVAQSPRYKIIEKRQSVAFWCNPISGHATLYWYQQILGQGPKLLIQFQNNGVVDDSQLPKDRFSAERLKGVDSTLKIQPAKLEDSAVYLCASSLEYDPDTQYFGPGTRLTVL.

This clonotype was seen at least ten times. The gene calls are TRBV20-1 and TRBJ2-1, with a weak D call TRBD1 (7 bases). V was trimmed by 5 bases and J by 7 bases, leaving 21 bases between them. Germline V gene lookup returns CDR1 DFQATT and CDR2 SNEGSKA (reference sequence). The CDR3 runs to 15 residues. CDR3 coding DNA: TGCAGTGCTCCTCCCGGCGGGGCAGGGGGTAATGAGCAGTTCTTC. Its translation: CSAPPGGAGGNEQFF.

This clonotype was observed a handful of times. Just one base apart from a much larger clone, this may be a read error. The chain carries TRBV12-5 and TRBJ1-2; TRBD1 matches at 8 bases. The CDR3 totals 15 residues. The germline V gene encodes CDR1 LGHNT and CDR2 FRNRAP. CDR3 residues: CASGQVRGRSYGHTF. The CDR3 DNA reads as TGTGCTAGTGGGCAAGTCAGGGGGCGATCCTATGGCCACACCTTC.

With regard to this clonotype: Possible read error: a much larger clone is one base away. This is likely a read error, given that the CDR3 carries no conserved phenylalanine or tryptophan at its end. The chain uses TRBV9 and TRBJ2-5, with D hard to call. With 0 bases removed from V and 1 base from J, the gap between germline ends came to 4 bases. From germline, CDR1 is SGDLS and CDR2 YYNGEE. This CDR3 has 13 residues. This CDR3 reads CASSVGLQETQYS. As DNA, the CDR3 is TGTGCCAGCAGCGTAGGCCTCCAAGAGACCCAGTACTCC.

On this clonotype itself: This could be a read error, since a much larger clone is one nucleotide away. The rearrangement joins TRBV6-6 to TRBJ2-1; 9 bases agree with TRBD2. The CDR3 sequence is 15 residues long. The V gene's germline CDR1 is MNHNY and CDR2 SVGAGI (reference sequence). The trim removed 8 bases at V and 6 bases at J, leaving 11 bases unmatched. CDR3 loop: CASRRGGALSNEQFF. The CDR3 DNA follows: TGTGCCAGCCGGCGCGGGGGGGCTTTATCCAATGAGCAGTTCTTC.

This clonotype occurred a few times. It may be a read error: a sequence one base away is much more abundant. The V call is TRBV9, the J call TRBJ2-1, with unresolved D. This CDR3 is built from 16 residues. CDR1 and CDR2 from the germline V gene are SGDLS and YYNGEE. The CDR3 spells CASSSPHLRSYNAQFF. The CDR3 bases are TGTGCCAGCAGCTCTCCCCATTTGCGCTCCTACAATGCGCAGTTCTTC.

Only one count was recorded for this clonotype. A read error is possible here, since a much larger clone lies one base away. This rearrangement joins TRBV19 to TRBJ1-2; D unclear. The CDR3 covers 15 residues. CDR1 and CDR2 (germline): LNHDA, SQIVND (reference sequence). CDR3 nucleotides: TGTGCCAGTAGTATATGGTCGGAAGCTAACGATGGCTACACCTTC. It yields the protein CASSIWSEANDGYTF.